The 25 T cell receptor beta chains in this list originate from one sample, sequenced in a study of CD8 T cells in Susac syndrome. Random hexamers were used to reverse transcribe the RNA input (roughly 0.5 to 1 ug). TCRdb called the immunoSEQ multiplex PCR reads again in MiXCR, with one record for every CDR3 protein. The sample holds 150,000 to 160,000 distinct CDR3 sequences; roughly 94% are singletons and the top ten take roughly 0.19%. The sample was CD8+ T cells from PBMCs. Every receptor here comes from a human donor with multiple sclerosis.

The genes are TRBV11-2 and TRBJ2-1; 8 bases fit TRBD2. V shed 7 bases, J shed 8 bases, and the junction held 13 bases outside the gene matches. CDR3 length: 15 amino acids. CDR1 and CDR2 from the germline V gene are SGHAT and FQNNGV. The CDR3 is CASTTGTSFVDEQFF. For the CDR3, the DNA is TGTGCCAGCACCACCGGGACTAGTTTTGTGGATGAGCAGTTCTTC.

The genes are TRBV4-1 and TRBJ1-5; D call uncertain. The CDR3 runs 15 residues. V gave up 0 bases and J gave up 4 bases, with 10 bases separating them. Germline V gene lookup returns CDR1 MGHRA and CDR2 YSYEKL. DNA for the CDR3: TGCGCCAGCAGCCAAGATGGTACCGGTAATCAGCCCCAGCATTTT. This encodes CASSQDGTGNQPQHF.

The rearrangement uses TRBV7-9 and TRBJ2-1, with a weak D call TRBD2 (5 bases). This CDR3 is built from 15 residues. V was clipped by 1 base and J by 7 bases, with 14 bases between them. Germline V gene lookup returns CDR1 SEHNR and CDR2 FQNEAQ (reference sequence). The CDR3, as DNA: TGTGCCAGCAGCTTAGACGGCGGGCTCGGGAATGAGCAGTTCTTC. Protein: CASSLDGGLGNEQFF.

The genes are TRBV30 and TRBJ2-7; no firm D call. Germline V CDR1 and CDR2: GTSNPN, SVGIG (reference sequence). The CDR3 is made up of 11 amino acids. The V end lost 6 bases, the J end lost 1 base, and 7 bases lay between the germline ends. The CDR3 loop is CACQESYEQYF. CDR3 sequence (DNA): TGTGCCTGCCAGGAGTCCTACGAGCAGTACTTC.

The rearrangement links TRBV12-3 or TRBV12-4 to TRBJ2-3; no clear D. The CDR3 totals 13 residues. Trimming left V 6 bases short and J 0 bases short, with 7 bases between. In nucleotides, the CDR3 is TGTGCCAGCAGCCTCGTTAGCACAGATACGCAGTATTTT. It codes for CASSLVSTDTQYF.

The J gene is TRBJ1-5, the V gene TRBV2; 7 bases line up with TRBD1. CDR3 size: 14 residues. CDR1 and CDR2 (germline): SNHLY, FYNNEI. V was pared by 6 bases and J by 3 bases, with 5 bases of the junction left unmatched. CDR3 nucleotides: TGTGCCAGCAGGGTTACAGGGGACAATCAGCCCCAGCATTTT. Encoded protein: CASRVTGDNQPQHF.

V is TRBV28 and J is TRBJ2-7; weak D call: TRBD2 (5 bases). This CDR3 has 16 amino acids. Germline CDR1 MDHEN, CDR2 SYDVKM. V was pared by 5 bases and J by 1 base, with 18 bases between. CDR3 residues: CASSPRKARGSYEQYF. DNA of the CDR3: TGTGCCAGCAGTCCCCGCAAGGCCCGGGGATCCTACGAGCAGTACTTC.

This clonotype showed up just once. The chain carries TRBV3-1 and TRBJ2-1; 12 bases match TRBD2. This CDR3 has 16 residues. Germline CDR1 reads LGHDT; CDR2 reads YNNKEL (reference sequence). The V segment lost 2 bases and the J segment 2 bases; nucleotides outside the gene matches: 1. The CDR3 nucleotides read TGTGCCAGCAGCCAACCTAGCGGGGGGGCCTACAATGAGCAGTTCTTC. This translates into CASSQPSGGAYNEQFF.

The chain is built from TRBV14 and TRBJ2-1; TRBD2 aligns across 8 bases. The germline CDR1 and CDR2 sequences are SGHDN and FVKESK. The CDR3 spans 18 residues. The V and J ends lost 1 base and 5 bases, in that order; junction bases with no gene match: 13. The CDR3 nucleotides are TGTGCCAGCAGCCAAGGCCCTCCCGGCGGGGGGCGCAACAATGAGCAGTTCTTC. Encoded protein: CASSQGPPGGGRNNEQFF.

The chain is built from TRBV28 and TRBJ1-6; D might be TRBD1 (6 bases). The V end lost 3 bases, the J end lost 8 bases, and 14 bases lay between the germline ends. The CDR3 has 15 residues. Looked up from germline, CDR1 is MDHEN and CDR2 is SYDVKM. CDR3 nucleotides: TGTGCCAGCAGTTTCCTTACGGGGGCCGATTCACCCCTCCACTTT. Protein product: CASSFLTGADSPLHF.

The V and J genes are TRBV27 and TRBJ2-1; maybe TRBD2 (7 bases). Trimming pared 6 bases from V and 4 bases from J, leaving 16 bases between. The CDR3 covers 15 residues. The germline CDR1 and CDR2 sequences are MNHEY and SMNVEV (reference sequence). CDR3 DNA sequence: TGTGCCAGCAGCCCTCCTAGGGGGGGATACAATGAGCAGTTCTTC. This encodes CASSPPRGGYNEQFF.

This rearrangement joins TRBV2 to TRBJ1-2, with no clear D. CDR1 is SNHLY and CDR2 is FYNNEI in the germline V gene. CDR3 length: 14 residues. The V gene lost 0 bases and the J gene lost 7 bases, with 12 bases spanning the gap. CDR3 sequence reads: CASSEAPLGSGYTF. CDR3 coding DNA: TGTGCCAGCAGTGAAGCTCCGTTGGGTAGTGGCTACACCTTC.

The J gene is TRBJ2-2, the V gene TRBV7-9, with D unclear. CDR1 SEHNR and CDR2 FQNEAQ come from the germline V gene (reference sequence). Trimming shortened V by 2 bases and J by 5 bases, and 3 bases separated the two germline ends. CDR3 length: 12 amino acids. In nucleotides, the CDR3 is TGTGCCAGCAGCTTACCTACCGGGGAGCTGTTTTTT. Residues: CASSLPTGELFF.

This sequence joins TRBV4-1 and TRBJ1-2; D remains unclear. CDR3 length equals 17 residues. CDR1 is MGHRA, CDR2 YSYEKL, per germline. Trimming removed 1 base from V and 5 bases from J, with 20 bases in between. The CDR3 DNA reads as TGCGCCAGCAGCCAAGTGGAACCGGGAGAGGAGAAGTATGGCTACACCTTC. The encoded protein is CASSQVEPGEEKYGYTF.

The V and J genes are TRBV4-1 and TRBJ1-1; 9 bases align to TRBD1. This CDR3 has 16 amino acids. Trimming removed 4 bases from V and 7 bases from J; junction bases left unmatched: 13. CDR1 is MGHRA, CDR2 YSYEKL, per germline. The CDR3 reads CASSPFAGTGSFEAFF. Written as DNA, the CDR3 is TGCGCCAGCAGCCCTTTCGCCGGGACAGGGTCCTTTGAAGCTTTCTTT.

This clonotype has a handful of counts. Written as DNA, the CDR3 is TGTGCCAGCAGCTCTCCCGGGACAAGTGGGTACGAGCAGTACTTC. This translates into CASSSPGTSGYEQYF. This sequence joins TRBV7-9 and TRBJ2-7; D may be TRBD1 (6 bases). Per germline, CDR1 SEHNR and CDR2 FQNEAQ (reference sequence). CDR3 length: 15 residues. Trimming pared 4 bases from V and 4 bases from J, leaving 17 bases between.

This chain links TRBV13 with TRBJ2-1; TRBD1 agrees at 8 bases. The J segment lost 2 bases and the V segment lost 8 bases, leaving 5 bases of the junction unmatched. Germline lookup yields CDR1 PRHDT and CDR2 FYEKMQ (reference sequence). CDR3 length: 14 residues. This chain's CDR3 is CASGSTGAYNEQFF. CDR3 bases: TGTGCCAGCGGATCGACAGGGGCCTACAATGAGCAGTTCTTC.

V and J are TRBV16 and TRBJ2-7; 8 bases line up with TRBD1. Per germline, CDR1 KGHSY and CDR2 FQNENV. With V trimmed by 4 bases and J by 6 bases, 8 bases remained unmatched. The CDR3 totals 14 residues. DNA of the CDR3: TGTGCCAGCAGCCCCAGGACAGGGCCGAGCGAGCAGTACTTC. Amino acids: CASSPRTGPSEQYF. The variable domain in full, completed from reference TRBV16 and TRBJ2-7, reads GEEVAQTPKHLVRGEGQKAKLYCAPIKGHSYVFWYQQVLKNEFKFLISFQNENVFDETGMPKERFSAKCLPNSPCSLEIQATKLEDSAVYFCASSPRTGPSEQYFGPGTRLTVT.

The chain recombines TRBV5-1 with TRBJ1-2; possible D gene TRBD1, 6 bases. The V gene lost 4 bases and the J gene lost 8 bases, with 15 bases spanning the gap. CDR3 length: 13 residues. Germline V gene lookup returns CDR1 SGHRS and CDR2 YFSETQ. The CDR3 reads CASSPSYRDGYTF. The CDR3 DNA follows: TGCGCCAGCAGCCCCAGTTACAGGGACGGCTACACCTTC.

This rearrangement joins TRBV3-1 to TRBJ1-5, with TRBD1 as a possible D gene (5 bases). CDR1 and CDR2 (germline): LGHDT, YNNKEL (reference sequence). The CDR3 has 13 amino acids. V shed 3 bases and J shed 6 bases, with 9 bases lying between them. The CDR3 region is CASSQGVVQPQHF. The CDR3 DNA follows: TGTGCCAGCAGCCAGGGGGTGGTTCAGCCCCAGCATTTT.

The chain has TRBV25-1 and TRBJ1-6; TRBD1 might be the D (6 bases). This CDR3 region has 15 residues. Germline V gene data show CDR1 as MGHDK and CDR2 as SYGVNS. Trimming removed 4 bases from V and 6 bases from J, with 13 bases in between. The CDR3 nucleotides read TGTGCCAGCAGTGGCGTACAGGGCCTTAATTCACCCCTCCACTTT. Protein sequence: CASSGVQGLNSPLHF.

The chain links TRBV29-1 to TRBJ2-7, with TRBD1 as a possible D gene (6 bases). CDR1 and CDR2 (germline): SQVTM, ANQGSEA. Deletions cut 7 bases from V and 1 base from J, with 14 bases between. This CDR3 is 13 amino acids long. The CDR3 protein is CSAQGPYSYEQYF. Here the CDR3 DNA reads TGCAGCGCACAGGGTCCCTATTCCTACGAGCAGTACTTC.

J is TRBJ2-7 and V is TRBV29-1; 7 nucleotides match TRBD1. After removal of 3 bases from V and 2 bases from J, the junction contained 4 bases not matched to a gene. Germline loops: CDR1 SQVTM, CDR2 ANQGSEA. The CDR3 totals 13 residues. The CDR3 coding sequence is TGCAGCGTTGAGGGACAGATGCCCTACGAGCAGTACTTC. It specifies CSVEGQMPYEQYF.

The chain employs TRBV13 and TRBJ2-5; D is unresolved. Trimming cost V 1 base and J 4 bases, with 7 bases left between them. There are 13 residues in the CDR3. Germline V gene sequence: CDR1 PRHDT, CDR2 FYEKMQ (reference sequence). The CDR3 here is CASSLARRETQYF. The CDR3 DNA reads as TGTGCCAGCAGCTTAGCCCGGAGAGAGACCCAGTACTTC.

The rearrangement uses TRBV7-9 and TRBJ2-1; 9 bases line up with TRBD1. The CDR3 is 12 residues long. Per the germline V gene, CDR1 is SEHNR and CDR2 is FQNEAQ (reference sequence). CDR3 loop: CAVTGTGNEQFF. CDR3 DNA sequence: TGTGCAGTAACGGGGACAGGGAATGAGCAGTTCTTC.